The present T cell receptor beta chain was sequenced within a study of CD8 T cells in ankylosing spondylitis (dated by TCRdb to 2016 to 2017). Study-wide context: The study profiled T cell receptor beta repertoires in healthy donors and ankylosing spondylitis patients to find disease-linked TCR variants. Peripheral blood samples were taken, and synovial fluid was additionally collected from ankylosing spondylitis patients. The whole study cohort included roughly 110 healthy donors and roughly 24 ankylosing spondylitis patients. What the work shows at the level of the full study, not this receptor alone: Some TCR beta motif variants had previously been reported in synovial fluid and blood of reactive arthritis patients, which suggested common disease-initiation mechanisms. The disease-linked clones showed a CD8+ phenotype and occurred at relatively low frequencies in peripheral blood. The disease-linked clones were reported to be significantly enriched in matched synovial fluid samples from ankylosing spondylitis patients. Blood from ankylosing spondylitis patients appeared to be characterized by a TCR beta motif composed of under 10 highly homologous amino acid variants.

Sequencing was performed on an Illumina HiSeq 2500. Quantitative 5'-RACE with molecular barcodes was used to prepare TCR beta libraries. On the study's bioinformatics: To identify disease-linked TCR variants, a new computational method was used, one built on a probabilistic model of VDJ rearrangement. The public sequencing data were trimmed at Q25 with fastp and processed into clonotypes with MiXCR by TCRdb, which kept only in-frame beta chains. A single entry per CDR3 protein holds the most common genes and DNA from its merged rows. The V and J calls shown here were made by TCRdb, not taken from the authors' results. The table for this sample lists around 160,000 distinct CDR3 sequences; 9.5% to 13% of them were counted only once. Just under 30% of the sample is taken by the ten largest. Measured from the cysteine to the phenylalanine, the CDR3 is 15 residues long. Just CDR3 DNA is preserved here, 45 bases in frame from base 1. At the junction V is shortened by 6 bases and J by 1 base, with 13 bases in between.

As regards this clonotype: It has no known antigen specificity. No much larger clonotype is one base removed from it; base qualities were not supplied.

The TCR was taken from a male donor with ankylosing spondylitis or in good health (not recorded which). Sample: blood, either unsorted or a sorted T cell fraction (not recorded which). The chain joins TRBV12-3 or TRBV12-4 to TRBJ2-1; the D call could be TRBD1 or TRBD2, with each sharing 6 bases. CDR3 protein: CASRVGAGSYNEQFF. The bases are TGTGCCAGCAGGGTGGGGGCGGGATCCTACAATGAGCAGTTCTTC.